Below, 5 T cell receptor beta chains from the same sample are listed, as sequenced in a study of regulatory T cells in long-lasting Graves disease. To make TCR beta libraries, researchers used iRepertoire HTBI primers and Arm-PCR of CDR3 regions. TCRdb itself ran the multiplex PCR reads through MiXCR, one entry per CDR3 protein. The sample contains roughly 360,000 distinct CDR3 sequences, 12% of which appear only once. The time point: newly diagnosed GD, antithyroid drugs for less than 3 months. Researchers made the TCR library from RNA that was extracted from PBMCs. The same specimen was also included in a second study, on T cells in Graves' hyperthyroidism and ophthalmopathy.

The input for sequencing was peripheral blood mononuclear cells (PBMCs), taken at new diagnosis, from a patient treated with antithyroid drugs. These receptors originate from a woman between 18 and 30 years old with Graves disease.

This clonotype has just a few counts. This chain uses TRBV15 with TRBJ2-6; TRBD1 agrees at 9 bases. The CDR3 loop spans 21 amino acids. Germline V gene data show CDR1 as LNHNV and CDR2 as YYDKDF (reference sequence). V was clipped by 2 bases and J by 3 bases; unmatched bases: 17. The DNA for the CDR3 is TGTGCCACCAGCAGACCGGGAATATCAAGACAGGGGGACGGTGGGGCCAACGTCCTGACTTTC. It is translated as CATSRPGISRQGDGGANVLTF.

This clonotype was seen many times. This sequence joins TRBV2 and TRBJ2-3, with 8 bases fitting TRBD2. J gave up 0 bases and V 7 bases, and 9 bases lay outside the gene matches. This CDR3 contains 16 residues. CDR1 is SNHLY and CDR2 is FYNNEI in the germline V gene. This chain's CDR3 is CASTTPSGSSTDTQYF. CDR3 nucleotide sequence: TGTGCCAGCACAACGCCTAGCGGGTCTAGCACAGATACGCAGTATTTT.

Many counts were recorded for this clonotype. The chain employs TRBV9 and TRBJ2-3, with D possibly matching TRBD2 (5 bases). This CDR3 spans 14 amino acids. Germline CDR1 is SGDLS and CDR2 is YYNGEE. V was shortened by 2 bases and J by 3 bases, with 10 bases between the two germline ends. The CDR3 loop is CASSVSRGTDTQYF. DNA for the CDR3: TGTGCCAGCAGCGTCTCGCGAGGGACAGATACGCAGTATTTT.

The table lists this clonotype with many counts. The chain uses TRBV20-1 and TRBJ1-4; the D gene is possibly TRBD1 (5 bases). CDR3 length: 13 amino acids. The V end lost 5 bases, the J end lost 7 bases, and 14 bases lay between the germline ends. Germline V gene lookup returns CDR1 DFQATT and CDR2 SNEGSKA (reference sequence). The CDR3 sequence: CSAPARVGEKLFF. The CDR3 region has the DNA TGCAGTGCTCCCGCCAGGGTGGGTGAAAAACTGTTTTTT.

This clonotype has just a few counts. The gene calls are TRBV29-1 and TRBJ2-3, with D perhaps TRBD1 (7 bases). Trimming removed 7 bases from V and 0 bases from J, with 14 bases in between. The V gene's germline CDR1 is SQVTM and CDR2 ANQGSEA. The length of the CDR3 is 14 residues. The CDR3, as DNA: TGCAGCGGCGCGGCGGGACAGAGCACAGATACGCAGTATTTT. Protein: CSGAAGQSTDTQYF.